This T cell receptor beta chain was sequenced in a study of Tregs in tolerant kidney transplant recipients. Assay used: immunoSEQ multiplex PCR; TCRdb lists only in-frame clones, some missing. Of 75,000 to 100,000 clones listed, over 85% are singletons. Mixed chimerism was transient after nonmyeloablative marrow transplants from related graft donors. This clone showed up just a few times. This sequence originates from a human patient who received a combined kidney and bone marrow transplant. Some T cells may possibly be graft donor cells. This specimen consisted of CD4+ T cells from blood (PBMCs), obtained 12 months after the transplant.

CDR3 amino acids: CASSTKTYEQYF. The DNA for the CDR3 is TGTGCCAGCAGTACAAAGACCTACGAGCAGTACTTC. The chain carries TRBV6-5 and TRBJ2-7; D unresolved. From germline, CDR1 is MNHEY and CDR2 SVGAGI. V lost 5 bases to trimming and J lost 2 bases, with 7 bases between them. The CDR3 is 12 amino acids.